This T cell receptor beta chain was recovered during a study of shared clonotypes between healthy human individuals (dated by TCRdb to 2018 to 2021). With regard to the full study: A couple of women and a few men aged 18 to 49 years were included in the cohort. Per donor, three plates each were used for CD4 naive and CD4 memory, two for CD8 naive, and one for CD8 memory. To estimate repertoire size and how much clonotypes are shared between individuals, the study performed deep sequencing of blood TCR repertoires from a few healthy adults. To increase sequencing depth and limit assay-specific biases, different laboratories used diverse techniques to prepare libraries and sequence TCR repertoires. Between about 0.9 and 8.9 billion PBMCs per donor were obtained by leukapheresis. The full study reports these points: Compared with non-shared clonotypes, clonotypes shared by all four sorted-subset donors had higher generation probabilities. Only blood was sampled, and tissue TCR repertoires likely differ from those in blood. Based on pairwise subsampling, the degree of clonotype sharing among donors was expected to be affected by sequencing depth. Because the study included a small number of donors, the genetic and exposure-history diversity represented was limited. Sharing across several donors was observed for approximately 5% of naive CD4, over 3% of naive CD8, roughly 2.3% of memory CD4, and over 0.3% of memory CD8 clonotypes. Even with the large sequencing depth, rarefaction of the sorted-subset datasets indicated that sequencing was incomplete. Naive subsets generally had larger estimated clonotype richness than memory subsets.

Using the deep immunoSEQ assay, TCR CDR3 regions were amplified from genomic DNA by multiplex PCR. Extracted genomic DNA from each cell subset was distributed evenly across all wells of several immunoSEQ 96-well plates, and each plate was treated as a replicate. For sorted subsets, around 0.2 ug of genomic DNA, equivalent to roughly 30,000 T cell genomes, went into each replicate PCR. Purified libraries were measured with a Qubit 3.0 fluorometer, size-checked on a Bioanalyzer 2100, and measured again with the KAPA Library Quantification kit. Each immunoSEQ 96-well plate was sequenced on its own single-read 150-cycle Illumina NextSeq 550 flow cell. The published analysis was carried out like this. Because the immunoSEQ output held only junctional sequences and lacked quality scores, the filtering could not match the filtering applied to full-length reads. Sequences were annotated with PyIR, a Python wrapper for IgBLAST v1.9, using IMGT germline references to assign V/J genes and CDR3. Reads with weak V/J assignments (E-value above 1e-6), missing CDR3, stop codons, out-of-frame junctions, or ambiguous translated residues were removed. A V3J clonotype was defined by an identical inferred V gene, J gene, and CDR3 amino acid sequence. To compute the percentage overlap between repertoires, the number of shared unique clonotypes was divided by the size of the smaller repertoire. RTK rarefaction, the Chao1 estimator, and Recon v2.1 estimates of unobserved clonotypes were used to assess repertoire richness. For all TCRbeta clonotypes obtained by the gDNA method from a handful of donors, generation probabilities were computed with OLGA. TCRdb mirrors the immuneACCESS table, restricted to in-frame sequences. Some clones are absent from its copies; in checked studies, under half trace to an unresolved V gene, and the reason for the others is unknown. The V and J calls and clone size come from that table; D and trimming were worked out from the DNA. For this sample there are some 740,000 clones; almost 95% appear just once. The ten largest account for approximately 25% of the sample.

For this clone: Its specific antigen is unknown. No base quality values were provided; no much bigger clone lies one nucleotide off.

Via the germline V gene (reference sequence), CDR1 is WNHNN and CDR2 SYGVQD. At the junction V is shortened by 3 bases and J by 3 bases, with 11 bases in between. The CDR3 measures 14 amino acids from cysteine to phenylalanine. The DNA shown is the 42-base CDR3, in frame from base 1. CD8 naive samples consisted of CD45RO-negative cells that were positively selected for CCR7, yielding a CD45RA+CCR7+ population without TemRA cells. The donors were healthy, HIV-negative adults who had no recently reported acute infections or vaccinations. Every donor was a Caucasian adult residing in Nashville, Tennessee, USA. Blood was collected by leukapheresis, and PBMCs were isolated by Ficoll-Histopaque density gradient centrifugation and then cryopreserved in liquid nitrogen vapor phase. Analytical flow cytometry was used to check the purity and quantity of each magnetically sorted T cell population. Each sorted fraction had its genomic DNA isolated and then quantified by UV absorbance on a Nanodrop 2000c.

This receptor chain uses TRBV10-1 and TRBJ2-5; the D gene could be either TRBD1 or TRBD2, each agreeing at 5 bases. The receptor comes from a young man in good health. The sample consisted of naive CD8+ T cells sorted from blood. Per the publication, the cell subset or site label means: CD45RA+CCR7+. The DNA is TGCGCCAGCAGTGAAAATTTGGGGGAAGAGACCCAGTACTTC. Protein translation: CASSENLGEETQYF.